This TCR beta chain was recovered during a study of cytomegalovirus exposure and HLA in healthy donors. General study results and limits: The majority of TCR sequences were rare, yet some public TCRs appeared in many donors. Confirmation was obtained in vitro that three CMV-associated chains are specific for CMV antigens.

Of note for this clone: The target antigen is unknown.

Libraries were prepared by immunoSEQ multiplex PCR; TCRdb keeps only in-frame clonotypes and omits some of them. Counted here are tens of thousands of clones, around 90% occurring once; the ten biggest clones make up 1% to 1.5%. The V end lost 5 bases, the J end lost 4 bases, and 13 bases lay between the germline ends. CDR1 is SEHNR and CDR2 is FQNEAQ in the germline V gene (reference sequence). The CDR3 covers 14 residues. Sequences were obtained from PBMCs. This chain uses TRBV7-9 with TRBJ2-3, with D uncertain. This clonotype was sampled from a woman between 18 and 30 years old in good health and CMV-seronegative. CDR3 sequence reads: CASSLIVESDTQYF. Written as DNA, the CDR3 is TGTGCCAGCAGCCTAATAGTAGAGTCAGATACGCAGTATTTT.